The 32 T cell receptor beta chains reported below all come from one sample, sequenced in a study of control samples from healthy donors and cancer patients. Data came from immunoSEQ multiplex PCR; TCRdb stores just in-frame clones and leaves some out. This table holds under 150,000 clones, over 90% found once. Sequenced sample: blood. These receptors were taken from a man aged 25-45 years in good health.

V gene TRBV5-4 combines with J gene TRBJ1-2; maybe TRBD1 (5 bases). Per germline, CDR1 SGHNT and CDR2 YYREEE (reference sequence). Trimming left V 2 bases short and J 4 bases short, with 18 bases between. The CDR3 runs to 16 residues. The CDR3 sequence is CASSFRVNPGTYGYTF. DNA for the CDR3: TGTGCCAGCAGCTTCCGTGTGAACCCAGGGACCTATGGCTACACCTTC.

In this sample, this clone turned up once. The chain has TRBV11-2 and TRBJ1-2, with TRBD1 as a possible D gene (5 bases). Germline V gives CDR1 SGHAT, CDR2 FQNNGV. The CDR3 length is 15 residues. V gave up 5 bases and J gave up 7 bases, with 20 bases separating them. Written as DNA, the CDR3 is TGTGCCAGCAGCGGAGGCCAGGGAGCGGGCATTGGCTACACCTTC. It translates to CASSGGQGAGIGYTF.

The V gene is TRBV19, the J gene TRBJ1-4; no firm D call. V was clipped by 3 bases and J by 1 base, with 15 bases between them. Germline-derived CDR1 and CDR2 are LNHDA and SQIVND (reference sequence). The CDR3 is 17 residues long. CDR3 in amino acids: CASSIGEDPQTNEKLFF. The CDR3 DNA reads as TGTGCCAGTAGTATTGGAGAAGACCCACAAACTAATGAAAAACTGTTTTTT.

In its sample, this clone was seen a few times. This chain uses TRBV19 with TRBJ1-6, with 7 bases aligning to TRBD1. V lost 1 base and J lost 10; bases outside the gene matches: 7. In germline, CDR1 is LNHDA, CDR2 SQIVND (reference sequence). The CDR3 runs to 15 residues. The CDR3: CASSIGGGARSPLHF. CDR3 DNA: TGTGCCAGTAGTATAGGAGGGGGCGCTCGGTCACCCCTCCACTTT.

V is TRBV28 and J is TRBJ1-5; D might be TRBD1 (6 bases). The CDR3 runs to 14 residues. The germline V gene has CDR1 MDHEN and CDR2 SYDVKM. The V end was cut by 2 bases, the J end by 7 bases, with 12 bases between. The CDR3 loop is CASSLVTGGQPQHF. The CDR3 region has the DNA TGTGCCAGCAGTTTAGTGACAGGAGGACAGCCCCAGCATTTT.

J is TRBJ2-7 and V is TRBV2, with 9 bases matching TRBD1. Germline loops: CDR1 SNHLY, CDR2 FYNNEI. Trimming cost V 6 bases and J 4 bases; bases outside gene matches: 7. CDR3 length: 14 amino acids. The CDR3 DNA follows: TGTGCCAGCAGCGGACAGGGGCGCCGTTACGAGCAGTACTTC. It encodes CASSGQGRRYEQYF.

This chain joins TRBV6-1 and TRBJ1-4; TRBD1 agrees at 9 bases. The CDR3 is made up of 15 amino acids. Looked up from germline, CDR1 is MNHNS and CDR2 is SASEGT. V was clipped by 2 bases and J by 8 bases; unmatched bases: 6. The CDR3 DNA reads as TGTGCCAGCAGTGAACCGGGGACAGGGTTCGAAAAACTGTTTTTT. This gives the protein CASSEPGTGFEKLFF.

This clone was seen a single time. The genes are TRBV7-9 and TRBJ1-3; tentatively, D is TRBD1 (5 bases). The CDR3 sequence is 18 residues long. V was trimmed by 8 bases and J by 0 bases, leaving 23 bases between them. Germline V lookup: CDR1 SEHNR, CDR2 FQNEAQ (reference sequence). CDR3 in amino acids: CASGAPLPGPGSGNTIYF. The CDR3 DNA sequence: TGTGCCAGCGGGGCCCCTTTACCGGGCCCCGGCTCTGGAAACACCATATATTTT. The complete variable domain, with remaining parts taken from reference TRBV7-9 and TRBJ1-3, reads DTGVSQNPRHKITKRGQNVTFRCDPISEHNRLYWYRQTLGQGPEFLTYFQNEAQLEKSRLLSDRFSAERPKGSFSTLEIQRTEQGDSAMYLCASGAPLPGPGSGNTIYFGEGSWLTVV.

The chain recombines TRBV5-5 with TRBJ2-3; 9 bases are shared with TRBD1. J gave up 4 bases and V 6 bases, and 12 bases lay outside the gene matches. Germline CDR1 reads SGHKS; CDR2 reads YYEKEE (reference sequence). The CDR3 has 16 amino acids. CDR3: CASTRYGDRDPDTQYF. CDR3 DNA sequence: TGTGCCAGCACCAGGTACGGGGACAGGGACCCAGATACGCAGTATTTT.

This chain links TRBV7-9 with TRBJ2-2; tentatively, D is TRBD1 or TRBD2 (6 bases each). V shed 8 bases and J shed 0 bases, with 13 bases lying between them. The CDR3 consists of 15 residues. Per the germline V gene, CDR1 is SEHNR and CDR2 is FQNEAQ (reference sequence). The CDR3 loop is CASLRGGSNTGELFF. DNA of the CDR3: TGTGCCAGCCTACGAGGGGGGTCGAACACCGGGGAGCTGTTTTTT. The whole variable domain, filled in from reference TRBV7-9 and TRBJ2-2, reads DTGVSQNPRHKITKRGQNVTFRCDPISEHNRLYWYRQTLGQGPEFLTYFQNEAQLEKSRLLSDRFSAERPKGSFSTLEIQRTEQGDSAMYLCASLRGGSNTGELFFGEGSRLTVL.

The CDR3 region is CASSPRDTAASNYGYTF. CDR3 bases: TGTGCCAGCAGTCCCCGGGACACAGCAGCGTCTAACTATGGCTACACCTTC. The chain recombines TRBV2 with TRBJ1-2; tentatively, D is TRBD1 (6 bases). The CDR3 has 17 residues. The germline gives CDR1 SNHLY, CDR2 FYNNEI. V dropped 5 bases and J dropped 0 bases, with 19 bases sitting between them.

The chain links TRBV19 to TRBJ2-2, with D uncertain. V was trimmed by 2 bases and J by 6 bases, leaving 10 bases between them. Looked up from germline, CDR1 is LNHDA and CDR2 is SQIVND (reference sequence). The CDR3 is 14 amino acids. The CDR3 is CASSIPQDAGELFF. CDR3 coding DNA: TGTGCCAGTAGTATACCGCAGGACGCCGGGGAGCTGTTTTTT.

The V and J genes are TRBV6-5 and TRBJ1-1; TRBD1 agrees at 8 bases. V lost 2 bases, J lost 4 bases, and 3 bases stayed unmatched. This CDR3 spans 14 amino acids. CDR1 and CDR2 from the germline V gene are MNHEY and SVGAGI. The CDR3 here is CASSYPGGSTEAFF. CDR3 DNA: TGTGCCAGCAGTTACCCAGGGGGCTCCACTGAAGCTTTCTTT.

The CDR3 coding sequence is TGTGCCAGCACCCGGGGCCTAAAAGGGGAAGCTTTCTTT. As protein: CASTRGLKGEAFF. The chain employs TRBV21-1 and TRBJ1-1. TRBV21-1 is tagged as a pseudogene. The CDR3 extends over 13 amino acids.

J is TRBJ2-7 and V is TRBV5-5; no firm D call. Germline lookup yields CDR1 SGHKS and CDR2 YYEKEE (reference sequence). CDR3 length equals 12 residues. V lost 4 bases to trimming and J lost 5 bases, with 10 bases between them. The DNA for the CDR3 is TGTGCCAGCAGCGCCGAGGACCACGAGCAGTACTTC. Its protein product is CASSAEDHEQYF.

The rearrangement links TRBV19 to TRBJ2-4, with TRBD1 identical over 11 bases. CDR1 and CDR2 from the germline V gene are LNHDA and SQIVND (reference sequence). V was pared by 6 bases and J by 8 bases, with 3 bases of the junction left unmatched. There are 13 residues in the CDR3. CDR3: CASRTGQGDIQYF. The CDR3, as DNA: TGTGCCAGTAGGACGGGACAGGGGGACATTCAGTACTTC.

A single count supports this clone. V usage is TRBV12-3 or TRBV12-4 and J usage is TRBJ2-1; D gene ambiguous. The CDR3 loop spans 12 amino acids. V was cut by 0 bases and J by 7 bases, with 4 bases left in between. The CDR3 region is CASSLAANEQFF. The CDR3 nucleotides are TGTGCCAGCAGTTTAGCAGCGAATGAGCAGTTCTTC.

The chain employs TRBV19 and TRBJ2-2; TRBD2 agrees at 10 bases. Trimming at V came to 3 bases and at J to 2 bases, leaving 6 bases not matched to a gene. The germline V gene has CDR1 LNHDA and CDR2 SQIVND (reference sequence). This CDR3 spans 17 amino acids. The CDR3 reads CASSMISGGPNTGELFF. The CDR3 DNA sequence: TGTGCCAGTAGTATGATTAGCGGGGGGCCCAACACCGGGGAGCTGTTTTTT. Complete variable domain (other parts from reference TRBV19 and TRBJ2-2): DGGITQSPKYLFRKEGQNVTLSCEQNLNHDAMYWYRQDPGQGLRLIYYSQIVNDFQKGDIAEGYSVSREKKESFPLTVTSAQKNPTAFYLCASSMISGGPNTGELFFGEGSRLTVL.

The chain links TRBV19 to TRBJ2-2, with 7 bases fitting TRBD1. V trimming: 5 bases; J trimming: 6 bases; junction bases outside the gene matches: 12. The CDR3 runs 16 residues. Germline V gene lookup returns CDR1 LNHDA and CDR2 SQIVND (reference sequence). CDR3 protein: CASSANDRALPGELFF. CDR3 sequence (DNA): TGTGCCAGTAGTGCCAACGACAGGGCTCTACCCGGGGAGCTGTTTTTT.

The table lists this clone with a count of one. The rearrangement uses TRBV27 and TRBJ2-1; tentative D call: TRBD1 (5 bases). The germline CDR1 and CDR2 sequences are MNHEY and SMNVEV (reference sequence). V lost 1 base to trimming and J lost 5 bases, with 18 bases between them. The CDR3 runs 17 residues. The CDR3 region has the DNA TGTGCCAGCAGTTTATTTTCAGCAGGCAGGGTTAACAATGAGCAGTTCTTC. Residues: CASSLFSAGRVNNEQFF.

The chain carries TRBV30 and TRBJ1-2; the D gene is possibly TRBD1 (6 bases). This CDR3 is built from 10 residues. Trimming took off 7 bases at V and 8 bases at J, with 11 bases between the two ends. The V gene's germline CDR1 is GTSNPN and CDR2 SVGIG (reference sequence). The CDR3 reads CASYRVGYTF. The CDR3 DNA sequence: TGTGCCTCCTACAGGGTCGGCTACACCTTC.

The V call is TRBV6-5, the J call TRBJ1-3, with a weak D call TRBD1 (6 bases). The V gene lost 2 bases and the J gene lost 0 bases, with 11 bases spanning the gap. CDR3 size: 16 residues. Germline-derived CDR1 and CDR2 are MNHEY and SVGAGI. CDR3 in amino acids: CASSYGGPSSGNTIYF. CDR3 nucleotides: TGTGCCAGCAGTTACGGGGGGCCGAGCTCTGGAAACACCATATATTTT.

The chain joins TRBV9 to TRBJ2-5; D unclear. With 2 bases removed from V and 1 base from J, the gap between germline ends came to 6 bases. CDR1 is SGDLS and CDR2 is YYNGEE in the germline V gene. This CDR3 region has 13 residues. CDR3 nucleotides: TGTGCCAGCAGCGTTTGGCCCCAAGAGACCCAGTACTTC. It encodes CASSVWPQETQYF.

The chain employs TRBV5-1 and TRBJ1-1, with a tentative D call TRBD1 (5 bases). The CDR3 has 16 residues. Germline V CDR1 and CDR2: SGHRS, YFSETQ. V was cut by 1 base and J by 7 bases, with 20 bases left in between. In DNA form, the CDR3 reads TGCGCCAGCAGCTTGCAAGGGACCGCGGTATTTAATGAAGCTTTCTTT. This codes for CASSLQGTAVFNEAFF.

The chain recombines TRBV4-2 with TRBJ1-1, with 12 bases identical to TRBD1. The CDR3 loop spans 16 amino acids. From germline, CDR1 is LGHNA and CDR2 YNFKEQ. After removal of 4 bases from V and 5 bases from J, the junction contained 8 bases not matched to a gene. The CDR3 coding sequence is TGTGCCAGCAGCCTCGGGACAGGGGGCGCAGGGACTGAAGCTTTCTTT. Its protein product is CASSLGTGGAGTEAFF.

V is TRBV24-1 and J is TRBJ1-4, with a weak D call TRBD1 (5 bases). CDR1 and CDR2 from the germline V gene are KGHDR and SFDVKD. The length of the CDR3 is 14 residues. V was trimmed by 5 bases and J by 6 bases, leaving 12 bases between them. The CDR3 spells CATSAGGVDEKLFF. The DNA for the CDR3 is TGTGCCACCAGTGCAGGAGGGGTCGATGAAAAACTGTTTTTT.

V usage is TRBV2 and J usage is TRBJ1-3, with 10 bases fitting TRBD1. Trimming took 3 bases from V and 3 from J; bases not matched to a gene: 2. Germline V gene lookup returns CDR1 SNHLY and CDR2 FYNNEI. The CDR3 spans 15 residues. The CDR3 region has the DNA TGTGCCAGCAGTGACCGGGACAGGGGTGGAAACACCATATATTTT. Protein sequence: CASSDRDRGGNTIYF.

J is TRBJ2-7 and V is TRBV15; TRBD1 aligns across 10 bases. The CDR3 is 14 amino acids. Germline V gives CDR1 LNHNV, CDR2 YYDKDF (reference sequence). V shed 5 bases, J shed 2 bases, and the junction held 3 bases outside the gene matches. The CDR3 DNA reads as TGTGCCACCAGCGACGGGACAGGGGCCTACGAGCAGTACTTC. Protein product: CATSDGTGAYEQYF.

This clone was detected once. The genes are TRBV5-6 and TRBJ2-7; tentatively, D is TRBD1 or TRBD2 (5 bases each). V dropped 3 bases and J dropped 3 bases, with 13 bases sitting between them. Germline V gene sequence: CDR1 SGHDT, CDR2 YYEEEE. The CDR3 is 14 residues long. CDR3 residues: CASSSVGTDYEQYV. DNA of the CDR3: TGTGCCAGCAGCTCTGTAGGGACCGACTACGAGCAGTACGTC.

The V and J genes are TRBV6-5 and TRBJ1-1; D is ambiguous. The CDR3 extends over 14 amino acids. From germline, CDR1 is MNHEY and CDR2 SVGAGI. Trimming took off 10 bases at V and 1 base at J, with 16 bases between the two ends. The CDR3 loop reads CATSRAPSNTEAFF. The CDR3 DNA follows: TGTGCCACCTCAAGGGCACCGTCGAACACTGAAGCTTTCTTT.

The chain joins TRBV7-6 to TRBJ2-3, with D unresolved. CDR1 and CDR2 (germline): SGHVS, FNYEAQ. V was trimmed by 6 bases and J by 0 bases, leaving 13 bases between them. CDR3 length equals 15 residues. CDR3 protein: CASRARSWSTDTQYF. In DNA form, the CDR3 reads TGTGCCAGCAGGGCAAGGTCCTGGAGCACAGATACGCAGTATTTT.

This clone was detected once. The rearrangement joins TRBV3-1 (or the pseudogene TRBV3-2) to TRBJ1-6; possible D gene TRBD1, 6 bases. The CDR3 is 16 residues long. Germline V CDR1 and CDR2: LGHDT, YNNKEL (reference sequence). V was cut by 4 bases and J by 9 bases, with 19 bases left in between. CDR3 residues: CASSPPGTLGGSPLHF. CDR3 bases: TGTGCCAGCAGCCCCCCGGGGACTCTAGGGGGTTCACCCCTCCACTTT.